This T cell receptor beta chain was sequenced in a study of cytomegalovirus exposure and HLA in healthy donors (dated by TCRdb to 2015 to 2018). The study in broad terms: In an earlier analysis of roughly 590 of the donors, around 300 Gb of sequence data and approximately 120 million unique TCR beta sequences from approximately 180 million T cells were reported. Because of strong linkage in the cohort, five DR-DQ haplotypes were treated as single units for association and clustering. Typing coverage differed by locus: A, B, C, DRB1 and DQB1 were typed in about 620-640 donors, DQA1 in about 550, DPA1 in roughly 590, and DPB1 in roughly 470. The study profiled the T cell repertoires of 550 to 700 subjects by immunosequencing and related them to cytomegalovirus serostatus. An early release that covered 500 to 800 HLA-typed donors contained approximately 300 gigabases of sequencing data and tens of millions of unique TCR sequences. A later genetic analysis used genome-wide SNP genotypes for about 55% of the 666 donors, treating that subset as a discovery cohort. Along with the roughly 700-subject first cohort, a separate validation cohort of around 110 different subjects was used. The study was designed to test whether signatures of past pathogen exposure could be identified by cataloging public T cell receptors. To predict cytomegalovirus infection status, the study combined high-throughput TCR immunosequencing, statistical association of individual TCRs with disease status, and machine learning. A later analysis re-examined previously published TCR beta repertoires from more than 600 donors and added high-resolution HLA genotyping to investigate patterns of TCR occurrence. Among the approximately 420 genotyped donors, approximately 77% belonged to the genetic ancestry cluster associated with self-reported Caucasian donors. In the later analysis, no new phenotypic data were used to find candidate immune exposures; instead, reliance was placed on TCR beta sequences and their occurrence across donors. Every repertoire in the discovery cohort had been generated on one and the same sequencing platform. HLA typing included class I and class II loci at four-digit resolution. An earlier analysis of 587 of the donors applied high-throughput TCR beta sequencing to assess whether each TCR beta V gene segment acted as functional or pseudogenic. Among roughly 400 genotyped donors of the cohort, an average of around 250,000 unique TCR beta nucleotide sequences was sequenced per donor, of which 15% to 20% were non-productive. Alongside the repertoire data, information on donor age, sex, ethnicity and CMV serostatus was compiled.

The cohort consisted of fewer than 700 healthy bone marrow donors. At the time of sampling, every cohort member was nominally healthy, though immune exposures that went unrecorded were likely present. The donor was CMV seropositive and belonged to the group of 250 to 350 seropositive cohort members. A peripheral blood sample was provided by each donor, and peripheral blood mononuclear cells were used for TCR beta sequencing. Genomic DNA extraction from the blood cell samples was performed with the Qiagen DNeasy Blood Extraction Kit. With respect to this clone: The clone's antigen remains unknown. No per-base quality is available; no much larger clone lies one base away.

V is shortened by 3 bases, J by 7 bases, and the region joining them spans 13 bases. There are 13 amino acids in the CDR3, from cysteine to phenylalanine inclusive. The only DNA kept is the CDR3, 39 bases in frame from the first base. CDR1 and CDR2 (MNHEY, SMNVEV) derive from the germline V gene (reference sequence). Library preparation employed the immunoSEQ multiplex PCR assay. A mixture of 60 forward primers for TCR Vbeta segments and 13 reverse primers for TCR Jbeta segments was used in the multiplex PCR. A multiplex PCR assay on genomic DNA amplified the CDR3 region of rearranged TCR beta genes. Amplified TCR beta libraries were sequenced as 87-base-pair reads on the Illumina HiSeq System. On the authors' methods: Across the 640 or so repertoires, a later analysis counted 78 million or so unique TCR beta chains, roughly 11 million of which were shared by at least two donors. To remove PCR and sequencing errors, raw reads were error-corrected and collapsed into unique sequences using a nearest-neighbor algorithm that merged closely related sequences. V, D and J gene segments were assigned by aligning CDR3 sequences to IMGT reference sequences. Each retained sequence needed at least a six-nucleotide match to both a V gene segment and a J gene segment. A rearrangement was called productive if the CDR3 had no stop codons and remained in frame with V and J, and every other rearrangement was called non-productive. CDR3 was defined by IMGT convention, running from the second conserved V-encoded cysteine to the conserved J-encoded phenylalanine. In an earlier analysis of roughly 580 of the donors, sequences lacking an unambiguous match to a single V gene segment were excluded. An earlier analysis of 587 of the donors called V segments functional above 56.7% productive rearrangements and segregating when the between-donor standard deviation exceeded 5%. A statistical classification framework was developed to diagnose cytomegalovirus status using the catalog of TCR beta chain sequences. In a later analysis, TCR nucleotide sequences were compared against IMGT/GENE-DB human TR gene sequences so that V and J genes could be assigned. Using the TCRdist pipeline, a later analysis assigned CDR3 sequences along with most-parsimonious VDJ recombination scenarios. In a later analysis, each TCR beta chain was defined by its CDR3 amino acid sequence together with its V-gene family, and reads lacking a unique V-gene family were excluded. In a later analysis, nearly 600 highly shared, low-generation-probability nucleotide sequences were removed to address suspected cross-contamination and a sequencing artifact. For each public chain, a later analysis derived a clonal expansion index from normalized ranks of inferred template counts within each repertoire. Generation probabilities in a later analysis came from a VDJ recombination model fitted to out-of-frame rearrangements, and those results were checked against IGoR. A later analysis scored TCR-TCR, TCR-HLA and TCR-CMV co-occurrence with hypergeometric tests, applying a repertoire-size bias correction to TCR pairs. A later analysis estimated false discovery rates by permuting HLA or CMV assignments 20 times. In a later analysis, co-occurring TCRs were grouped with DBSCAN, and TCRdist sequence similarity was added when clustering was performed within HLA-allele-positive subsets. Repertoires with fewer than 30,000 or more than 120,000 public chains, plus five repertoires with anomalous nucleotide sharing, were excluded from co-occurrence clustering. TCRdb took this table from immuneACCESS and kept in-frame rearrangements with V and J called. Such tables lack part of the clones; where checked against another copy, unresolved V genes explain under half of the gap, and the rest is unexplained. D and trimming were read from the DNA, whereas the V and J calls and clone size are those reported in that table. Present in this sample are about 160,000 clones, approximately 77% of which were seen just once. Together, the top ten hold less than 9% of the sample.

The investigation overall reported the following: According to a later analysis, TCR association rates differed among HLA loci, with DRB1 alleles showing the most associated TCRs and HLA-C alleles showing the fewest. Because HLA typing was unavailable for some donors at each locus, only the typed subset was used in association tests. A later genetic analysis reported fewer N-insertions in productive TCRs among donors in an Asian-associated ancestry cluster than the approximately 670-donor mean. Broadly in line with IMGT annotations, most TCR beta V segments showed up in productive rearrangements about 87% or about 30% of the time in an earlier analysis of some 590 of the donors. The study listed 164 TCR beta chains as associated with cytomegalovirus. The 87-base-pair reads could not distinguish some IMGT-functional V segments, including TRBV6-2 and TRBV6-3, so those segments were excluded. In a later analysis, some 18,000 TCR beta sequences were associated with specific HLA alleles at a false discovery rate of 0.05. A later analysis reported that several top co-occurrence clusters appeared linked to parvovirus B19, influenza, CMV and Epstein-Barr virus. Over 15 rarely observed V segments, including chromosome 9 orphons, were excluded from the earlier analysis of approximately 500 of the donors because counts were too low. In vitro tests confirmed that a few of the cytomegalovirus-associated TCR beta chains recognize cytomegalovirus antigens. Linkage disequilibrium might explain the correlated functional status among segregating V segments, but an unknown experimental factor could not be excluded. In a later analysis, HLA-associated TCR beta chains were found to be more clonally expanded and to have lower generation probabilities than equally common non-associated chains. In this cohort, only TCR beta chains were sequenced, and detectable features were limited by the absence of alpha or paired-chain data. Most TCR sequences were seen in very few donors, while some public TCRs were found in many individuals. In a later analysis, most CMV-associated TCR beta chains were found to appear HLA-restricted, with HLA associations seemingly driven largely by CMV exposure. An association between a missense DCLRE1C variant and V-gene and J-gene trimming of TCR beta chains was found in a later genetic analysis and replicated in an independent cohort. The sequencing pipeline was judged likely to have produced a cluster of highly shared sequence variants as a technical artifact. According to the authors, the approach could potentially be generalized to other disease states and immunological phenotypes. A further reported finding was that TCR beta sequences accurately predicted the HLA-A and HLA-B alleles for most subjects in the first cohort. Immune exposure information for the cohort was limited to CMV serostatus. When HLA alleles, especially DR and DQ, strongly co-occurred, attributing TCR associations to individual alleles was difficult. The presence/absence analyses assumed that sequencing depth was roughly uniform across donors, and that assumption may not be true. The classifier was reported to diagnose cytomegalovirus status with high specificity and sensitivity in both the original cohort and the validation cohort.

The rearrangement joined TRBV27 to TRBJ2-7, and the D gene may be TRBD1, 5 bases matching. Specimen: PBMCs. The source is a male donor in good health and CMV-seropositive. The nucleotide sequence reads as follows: TGTGCCAGCAGTTTTGGGCAGGGCGTGGAGCAGTACTTC. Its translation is CASSFGQGVEQYF.